This paragraph covers one TCR beta chain sequence. Its antigen is unknown. Blood was collected, under 3 ml per donor. The sample is drawn from a study of monozygotic twins with inflammatory bowel disease. Findings and caveats of the study: No distinction between different T cell subtypes was possible. By inverse Simpson index, TCRbeta diversity was lower in IBD patients than in healthy co-twins.

From germline, CDR1 is MNHNS and CDR2 SASEGT. This CDR3 region has 14 residues. Each of the TCR libraries took 3500 ng of total RNA. TCRdb reprocessed the 5' RACE reads, keeping one entry per CDR3 protein, no DNA. The sample table includes over 200,000 distinct CDR3 sequences. The chain recombines TRBV6-1 with TRBJ2-7; checking the TCRdb D call of TRBD2 is not possible without DNA. The sequence was obtained from a human donor with ulcerative colitis or Crohn's disease, or a healthy co-twin of an affected twin (not recorded which). Input material: blood. The CDR3 loop is CASSGTSGSYEQYF.